The rows below give T cell receptor beta chains drawn from one sample of a study of T cell responses to AZD1222 COVID-19 vaccine. The data were produced by immunoSEQ multiplex PCR, yet TCRdb's version contains in-frame clones alone and is incomplete. The table has about 190,000 clones, almost 95% seen once; the top ten hold roughly 9.8%. Sequenced material: peripheral blood, taken on day 0 of AZD1222 vaccination. The receptors shown here come from an adult in good health. Each CDR3 is given with its conserved first and last residue. Each record gives: D gene, V gene, clone size, J gene, CDR3 protein, CDR3 DNA. The D gene is left open where the match is weak. Expanded clones get a size class; other rows say once, few or many, or leave the size out.

TRBD2	TRBV28	.	TRBJ2-7	CASKGLAGYEQYF	TGTGCCAGTAAGGGACTAGCGGGCTACGAGCAGTACTTC
.	TRBV3-1/TRBV3-2	.	TRBJ2-1	CASSQALGGPYNEQFF	TGTGCCAGCAGCCAAGCCCTCGGCGGGCCTTACAATGAGCAGTTCTTC
.	TRBV9	.	TRBJ2-1	CASSPPLGSSYNEQFF	TGTGCCAGCAGCCCTCCCCTGGGGAGCTCCTACAATGAGCAGTTCTTC
.	TRBV16	.	TRBJ2-7	CASSHRGLPWGYEQYF	TGTGCCAGCAGCCATCGGGGGCTGCCTTGGGGGTACGAGCAGTACTTC
TRBD1	TRBV2	.	TRBJ2-7	CASTPRRQGAYEQYF	TGTGCCAGCACCCCTAGGAGACAGGGGGCCTACGAGCAGTACTTC
.	TRBV11-2	.	TRBJ1-6	CASSYDRLNSPLHF	TGTGCCAGCAGCTACGACAGACTGAATTCACCCCTCCACTTT
.	TRBV5-4	.	TRBJ2-7	CASSLEASTYEQYF	TGTGCCAGCAGCTTGGAGGCAAGCACCTACGAGCAGTACTTC
TRBD2	TRBV30	.	TRBJ2-7	CAWTLSGRAPYEQYF	TGTGCCTGGACCCTCAGCGGGAGGGCGCCCTACGAGCAGTACTTC
.	TRBV6-6	.	TRBJ2-7	CASSLSGVTNEQYF	TGTGCCAGCAGTCTGTCAGGGGTTACCAACGAGCAGTACTTC
.	TRBV28	.	TRBJ1-5	CASSLKQQLNQPQHF	TGTGCCAGCAGTTTAAAACAGCAACTTAATCAGCCCCAGCATTTT
TRBD2	TRBV9	once	TRBJ2-1	CASSAVLGLGVDEQFF	TGTGCCAGCAGCGCGGTACTGGGACTAGGGGTCGATGAGCAGTTCTTC
TRBD2	TRBV19	.	TRBJ2-1	CASSIERTSGSFSEQFF	TGTGCCAGTAGTATAGAACGGACTAGCGGGAGCTTTAGTGAGCAGTTCTTC
TRBD2	TRBV5-1	.	TRBJ2-7	CASTSGSYEQYF	TGCGCCAGCACTAGCGGGAGCTACGAGCAGTACTTC
.	TRBV4-1	.	TRBJ1-2	CASSQETGIRGYTF	TGCGCCAGCAGCCAAGAAACAGGGATTCGGGGCTACACCTTC
.	TRBV19	.	TRBJ1-5	CASSIGWGENQPQHF	TGTGCCAGTAGTATCGGGTGGGGGGAAAATCAGCCCCAGCATTTT